This TCR beta chain was recorded in a study of beta chain features in type 1 diabetes. Study-wide context: Researchers looked at fewer than 110 million sorted cells across all samples.

General study results and limits: PCR, the amplification step, might favor shorter templates, equally in patients and controls. Among patients with Type 1 diabetes, TCRB CDR3s were moderately but significantly shorter in every one of the four CD4+ subsets.

The study reverse transcribed the entire isolated RNA, so it sequenced expressed TCRB transcripts. There were about 3.5 million reads on average in the naive, central memory and regulatory T cell samples. Profiling relied on immunoSEQ multiplex PCR, and the TCRdb table lists in-frame clones only, not all of them. The data contain roughly 50,000 clones, around 50% of them singletons. Concerning this clone: The antigen remains undetermined.

CDR3 length: 17 residues. J was trimmed by 0 bases and V by 3 bases; bases with no gene match: 8. Germline V gene sequence: CDR1 SGHDT, CDR2 YYEEEE. Over 95% purity was reached by all sorted populations. Sequencing input: Tregs from blood. The receptor's source is a woman aged 40 to 55 with type 1 diabetes. J is TRBJ1-1 and V is TRBV5-6; TRBD1 aligns across 10 bases. The CDR3 coding sequence is TGTGCCAGCAGCTCAGGGACAGGGGTTCTTCTGAACACTGAAGCTTTCTTT. This gives the protein CASSSGTGVLLNTEAFF. Looking up the rest from reference TRBV5-6 and TRBJ1-1 gives the full variable domain: DAGVTQSPTHLIKTRGQQVTLRCSPKSGHDTVSWYQQALGQGPQFIFQYYEEEERQRGNFPDRFSGHQFPNYSSELNVNALLLGDSALYLCASSSGTGVLLNTEAFFGQGTRLTVV.